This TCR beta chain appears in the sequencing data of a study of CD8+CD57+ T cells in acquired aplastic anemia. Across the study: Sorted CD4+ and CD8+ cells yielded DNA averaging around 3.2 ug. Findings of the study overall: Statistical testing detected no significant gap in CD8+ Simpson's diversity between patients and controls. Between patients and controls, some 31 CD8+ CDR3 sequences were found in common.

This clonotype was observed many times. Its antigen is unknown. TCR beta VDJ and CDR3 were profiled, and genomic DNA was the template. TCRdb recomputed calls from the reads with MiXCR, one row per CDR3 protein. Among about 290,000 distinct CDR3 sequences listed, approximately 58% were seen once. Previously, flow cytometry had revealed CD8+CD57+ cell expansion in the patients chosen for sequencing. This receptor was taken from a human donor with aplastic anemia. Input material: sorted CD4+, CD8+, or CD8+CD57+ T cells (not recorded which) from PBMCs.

In nucleotides, the CDR3 is TGCAGTGCTAGTCGTCTTGACAGGGGGTCATACGAGCAGTACTTC. This codes for CSASRLDRGSYEQYF. The chain couples TRBV20-1 to TRBJ2-7, with TRBD1 matching 9 bases. CDR3 length: 15 amino acids. The ends lost 3 bases at V and 4 bases at J; junction bases unmatched: 10. Germline V gives CDR1 DFQATT, CDR2 SNEGSKA (reference sequence).